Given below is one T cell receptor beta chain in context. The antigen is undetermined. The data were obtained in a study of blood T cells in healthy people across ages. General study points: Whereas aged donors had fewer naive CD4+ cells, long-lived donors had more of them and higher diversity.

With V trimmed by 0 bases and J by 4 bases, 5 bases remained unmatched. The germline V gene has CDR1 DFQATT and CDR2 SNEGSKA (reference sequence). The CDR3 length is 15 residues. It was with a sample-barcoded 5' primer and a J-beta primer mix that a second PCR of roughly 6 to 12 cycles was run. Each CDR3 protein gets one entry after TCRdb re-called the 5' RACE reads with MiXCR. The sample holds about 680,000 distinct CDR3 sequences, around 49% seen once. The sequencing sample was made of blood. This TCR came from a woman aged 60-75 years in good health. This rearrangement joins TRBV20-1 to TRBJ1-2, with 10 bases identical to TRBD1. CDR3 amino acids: CSARDDRDRGYGYTF. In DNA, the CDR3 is TGCAGTGCTAGAGACGACCGGGACAGGGGCTATGGCTACACCTTC.